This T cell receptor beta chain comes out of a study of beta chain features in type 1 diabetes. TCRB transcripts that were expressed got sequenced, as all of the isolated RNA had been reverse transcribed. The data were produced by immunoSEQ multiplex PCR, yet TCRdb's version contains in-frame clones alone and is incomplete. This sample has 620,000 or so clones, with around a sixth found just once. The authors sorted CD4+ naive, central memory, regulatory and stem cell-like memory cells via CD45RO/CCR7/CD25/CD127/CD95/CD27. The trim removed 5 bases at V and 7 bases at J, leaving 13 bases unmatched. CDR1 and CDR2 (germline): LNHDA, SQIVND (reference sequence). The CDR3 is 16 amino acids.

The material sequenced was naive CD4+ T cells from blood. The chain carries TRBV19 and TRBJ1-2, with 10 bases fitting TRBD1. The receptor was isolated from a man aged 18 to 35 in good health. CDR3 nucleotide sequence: TGTGCCAGTAGTCCACCAAGACGACAGGGGGCTTCTGGCTACACCTTC. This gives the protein CASSPPRRQGASGYTF.